This note documents a single T cell receptor beta chain sequence. The antigen it binds to is not known. There are no base qualities to consult, and no much larger clone falls within one base. This entry is derived from a study of blood T cell repertoires in COVID-19 (dated by TCRdb to between 2020 and 2021). Study-level background: Collaborator samples came from the United States, Italy and Spain and covered acute and convalescent phases of COVID-19. Nearly every sample came with metadata listing a de-identified subject ID, COVID-19 status, age in years and sex. Where HLA class I and class II types were available, the types were taken from metadata supplied by the sample provider, not from assay-based typing. Deeply sampled blood TCRbeta repertoires from subjects exposed to, actively infected with, or recovered from COVID-19 were included in the dataset. The repertoires were made available in a free public database intended to serve as a resource for research on the immune response to SARS-CoV-2. The material from the prospective study consisted of cDNA or gDNA derived from T cells, B-cell-depleted T cells, or PBMCs. The samples were drawn from the first 160 participants of the ongoing ImmuneRACE study and from 1,254 subjects provided by 6 global collaborators.

Participants in the prospective study were aged about 18 to 89 years, lived in about two dozen United States geographic areas, and enrolled through a virtual design. In the prospective study, cohorts were assigned on the basis of participant-reported clinical history obtained from a screening survey and a study questionnaire. Recovered participants in ImmuneRACE Cohort 3 were defined as having two consecutive negative NP/OP PCR tests, clearance from a healthcare professional, or resolution of symptoms. In the prospective study, whole blood, serum and a nasopharyngeal or oropharyngeal swab were collected from each participant by mobile phlebotomists. Participants in the prospective study had the option to provide additional blood draws and questionnaires over a roughly two-month period. Before DNA extraction, prospective study blood samples were shipped either frozen or at room temperature. The immunoSEQ Assay, a bias-controlled multiplex PCR, was used to amplify TCRbeta CDR3 regions from genomic DNA. The paper's processing steps were these. Within the assay, amplification of reference gene primers was used to estimate how many nucleated cells each sample contained. Sequence reads were collapsed and filtered to measure the absolute abundance of every unique TCRbeta CDR3 rearrangement. Productive Simpson clonality was computed per sample as the square root of Simpson's diversity index over productive rearrangements. As stored in TCRdb, this immuneACCESS dataset retains in-frame rearrangements with V and J assigned. A fraction of the clones does not appear; measured against another copy, unresolved V genes explain less than half of the discrepancy, and the remainder lacks a known reason. V and J calls and clone size are as listed in that table; D and trimming were resolved from the DNA. Present in this sample are 150,000 to 200,000 clones, approximately 80% of which were seen just once. The ten largest clones take up roughly 11% of the sample.

Broader findings and caveats from the paper: The quantity of clinical and demographic metadata differed by source and by participant and was supplied without curation.

Taken from cysteine to phenylalanine, the CDR3 has 13 residues. CDR3 DNA only is kept here, 39 bases in frame from base 1. V is trimmed back by 5 bases and J by 2 bases, and the junction contains 6 bases that no gene match accounts for. CDR1 and CDR2 (SQVTM, ANQGSEA) derive from the germline V gene. The clonotype originates from a man between 45 and 60 years old who had recovered from COVID-19. The sequence links TRBV29-1 to TRBJ2-7, with TRBD1 identical over 7 junction bases. The sample comprised PBMCs or T cells enriched from blood (not recorded which). The DNA sequence is TGCAGCGTTACGAGGACAGGCCCCTACGAGCAGTACTTC. Its protein product is CSVTRTGPYEQYF.